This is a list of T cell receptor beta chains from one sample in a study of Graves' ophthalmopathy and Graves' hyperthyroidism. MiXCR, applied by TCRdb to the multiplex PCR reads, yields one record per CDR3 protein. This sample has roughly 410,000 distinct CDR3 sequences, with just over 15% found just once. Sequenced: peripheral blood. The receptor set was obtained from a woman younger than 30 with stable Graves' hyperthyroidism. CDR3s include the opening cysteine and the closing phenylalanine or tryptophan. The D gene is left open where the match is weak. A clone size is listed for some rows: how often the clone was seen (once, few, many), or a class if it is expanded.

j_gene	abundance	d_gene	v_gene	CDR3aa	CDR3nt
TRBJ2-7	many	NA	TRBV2	CASSEWAGTEQYF	TGTGCCAGCAGTGAGTGGGCAGGCACAGAGCAGTACTTC
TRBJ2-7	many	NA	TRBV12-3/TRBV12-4	CASSLSEAANYEQYF	TGTGCCAGCAGTCTTTCAGAAGCCGCGAACTACGAGCAGTACTTC
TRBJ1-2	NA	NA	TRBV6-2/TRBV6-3	CASSYSTGYYGYTF	TGTGCCAGCAGTTACTCAACAGGGTACTATGGCTACACCTTC
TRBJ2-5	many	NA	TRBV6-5	CASRGEPSRTQYF	TGTGCCAGCAGAGGGGAGCCCAGTAGGACCCAGTACTTC
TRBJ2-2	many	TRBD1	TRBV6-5	CASSSGQGVNTGELFF	TGTGCCAGCAGTTCGGGACAGGGGGTTAACACCGGGGAGCTGTTTTTT
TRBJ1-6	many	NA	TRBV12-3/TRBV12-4	CASSLYQVNSPLHF	TGTGCCAGCAGTTTGTACCAGGTTAATTCACCCCTCCACTTT
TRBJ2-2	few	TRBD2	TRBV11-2	CASSPGTSGGARTGELFF	TGTGCCAGCAGCCCCGGGACTAGCGGGGGGGCCCGTACCGGGGAGCTGTTTTTT
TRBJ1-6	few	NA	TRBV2	CASSRDRYNSPLHF	TGTGCCAGCAGCCGGGATAGGTATAATTCACCCCTCCACTTT
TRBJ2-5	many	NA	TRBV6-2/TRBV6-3	CASSYSLVPQETQYF	TGTGCCAGCAGTTACTCACTAGTGCCCCAAGAGACCCAGTACTTC
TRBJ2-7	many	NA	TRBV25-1	CASSLSHGSEQYF	TGTGCCAGCAGCCTATCCCACGGAAGCGAGCAGTACTTC
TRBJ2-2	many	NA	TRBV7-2	CASRQWAEEELFF	TGTGCCAGCAGACAGTGGGCGGAGGAGGAGCTGTTTTTT
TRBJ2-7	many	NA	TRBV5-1	CASSLAAEGYEQYF	TGCGCCAGCAGTCTGGCTGCCGAAGGCTACGAGCAGTACTTC
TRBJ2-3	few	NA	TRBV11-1	CASSLAGPSTDTQYF	TGTGCCAGCAGCTTAGCGGGACCTAGCACAGATACGCAGTATTTT
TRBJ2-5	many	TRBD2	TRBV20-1	CSASLPTSVQETQYF	TGCAGTGCTAGCCTCCCGACTAGCGTACAAGAGACCCAGTACTTC
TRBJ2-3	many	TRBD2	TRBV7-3	CASSWRGASDTQYF	TGTGCCAGCAGCTGGCGGGGGGCCTCGGATACGCAGTATTTT
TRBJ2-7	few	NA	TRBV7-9	CASSKQGSSYEQYF	TGTGCCAGCAGCAAGCAGGGCAGCTCCTACGAGCAGTACTTC
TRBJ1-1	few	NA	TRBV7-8	CASSSGNRLYTEAFF	TGTGCCAGCAGCTCAGGGAACAGGTTGTACACTGAAGCTTTCTTT
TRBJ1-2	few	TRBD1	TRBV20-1	CSAADRVDGYTF	TGCAGTGCCGCGGACAGGGTCGATGGCTACACCTTC
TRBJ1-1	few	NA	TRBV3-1	CASSHSDWGVAEAFF	TGTGCCAGCAGCCACTCAGATTGGGGGGTGGCTGAAGCTTTCTTT
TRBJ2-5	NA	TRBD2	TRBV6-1	CASSQKPAGGPTQYF	TGTGCCAGCAGTCAAAAGCCAGCGGGAGGGCCGACCCAGTACTTC
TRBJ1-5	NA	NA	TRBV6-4	CASSDNGQANSNQPQHF	TGTGCCAGCAGTGACAACGGACAAGCAAATAGCAATCAGCCCCAGCATTTT
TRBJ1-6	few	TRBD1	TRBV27	CASRTTQGSNSPLHF	TGTGCCAGCAGGACGACACAGGGGTCTAATTCACCCCTCCACTTT
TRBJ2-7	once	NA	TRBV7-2	CASRPTEGDEQYF	TGTGCCAGCCGCCCCACGGAGGGGGACGAGCAGTACTTC
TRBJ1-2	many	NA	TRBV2	CASSESAGNYGYTF	TGTGCCAGCAGTGAGTCGGCGGGGAACTATGGCTACACCTTC
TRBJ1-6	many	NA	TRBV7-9	CASSLGGTKLHF	TGTGCCAGCAGCTTAGGCGGGACCAAGCTCCACTTT
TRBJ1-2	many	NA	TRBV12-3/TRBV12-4	CASSTRVGGYTF	TGTGCCAGCAGTACAAGGGTCGGTGGCTACACCTTC
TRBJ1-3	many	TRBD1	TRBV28	CASSPGQGGNTIYF	TGTGCCAGCAGCCCGGGACAGGGGGGAAACACCATATATTTT
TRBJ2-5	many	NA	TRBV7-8	CASSSVGVGRSLETQYF	TGTGCCAGCAGCTCCGTCGGCGTAGGACGCAGCCTGGAGACCCAGTACTTC
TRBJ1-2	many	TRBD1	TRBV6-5	CASSYNRVRGQVYGYTF	TGTGCCAGCAGTTATAATCGGGTCCGGGGACAGGTCTATGGCTACACCTTC
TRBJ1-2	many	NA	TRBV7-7	CAIREVDYGYTF	TGTGCTATCCGGGAGGTGGATTATGGCTACACCTTC
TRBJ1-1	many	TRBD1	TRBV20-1	CSAPRTGRDTEAFF	TGCAGTGCCCCTAGGACAGGGAGGGACACTGAAGCTTTCTTT
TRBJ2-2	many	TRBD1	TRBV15	CATSRPTGTNTGELFF	TGTGCCACCAGCCGCCCGACAGGGACGAACACCGGGGAGCTGTTTTTT
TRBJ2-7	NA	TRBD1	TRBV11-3	CASSPTGAYNEQYF	TGTGCCAGCAGCCCGACAGGGGCCTATAACGAGCAGTACTTC
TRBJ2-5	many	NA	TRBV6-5	CASSSLTGTVETQYF	TGTGCCAGCAGTTCCTTAACGGGGACGGTAGAGACCCAGTACTTC
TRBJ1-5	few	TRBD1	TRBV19	CASRGQAGSNQPQHF	TGTGCCAGTAGAGGACAGGCCGGTAGCAATCAGCCCCAGCATTTT
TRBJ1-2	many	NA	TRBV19	CASSSKDPIPGYTF	TGTGCCAGTAGCAGCAAGGACCCTATACCTGGCTACACCTTC
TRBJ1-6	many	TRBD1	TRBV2	CASSRDSYSPLHF	TGTGCCAGCAGCCGGGACAGTTATTCACCCCTCCACTTT
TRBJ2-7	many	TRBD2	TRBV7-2	CASSSTGPSSGGLF	TGTGCCAGCAGCTCAACAGGACCATCTAGCGGGGGTCTCTTC
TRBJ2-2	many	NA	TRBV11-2	CASQWAGNTGELFF	TGTGCCAGCCAGTGGGCAGGGAACACCGGGGAGCTGTTTTTT
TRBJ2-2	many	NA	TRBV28	CASSLQGGELFF	TGTGCCAGCAGCCTCCAAGGCGGGGAGCTGTTTTTT
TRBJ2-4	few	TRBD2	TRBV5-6	CASSPWGLRASFQYF	TGTGCCAGCAGCCCGTGGGGACTACGGGCCTCATTTCAGTACTTC
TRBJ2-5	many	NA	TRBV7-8	CASSLGLRQGAQYF	TGTGCCAGCAGCTTAGGTCTGCGGCAAGGGGCCCAGTACTTC
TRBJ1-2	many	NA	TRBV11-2	CASSLRTFSVDTF	TGTGCCAGCAGCTTAAGGACATTCAGCGTAGACACCTTC
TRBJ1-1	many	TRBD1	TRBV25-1	CASSNRTGNTEAFF	TGTGCCAGCAGTAACCGGACAGGGAACACTGAAGCTTTCTTT
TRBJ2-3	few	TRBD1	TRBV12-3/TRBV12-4	CASSTRDRGIDTQYF	TGTGCCAGCAGTACCCGGGACAGGGGAATAGATACGCAGTATTTT
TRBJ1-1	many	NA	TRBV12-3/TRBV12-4	CASSWGTANTEAFF	TGTGCCAGCAGTTGGGGGACCGCGAACACTGAAGCTTTCTTT
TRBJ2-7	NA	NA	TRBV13	CASSLANRRYEQHF	TGTGCCAGCAGCTTGGCAAACAGACGATACGAGCAGCACTTC
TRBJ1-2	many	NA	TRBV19	CASSIGPAMGGGYTF	TGTGCCAGTAGTATCGGCCCAGCGATGGGAGGTGGCTACACCTTC
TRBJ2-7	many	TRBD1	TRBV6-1	CASSGGQGMREQYF	TGTGCCAGCAGTGGAGGACAGGGGATGAGGGAGCAGTACTTC
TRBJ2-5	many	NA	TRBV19	CASSIGREETQYF	TGTGCCAGTAGTATAGGCAGGGAAGAGACCCAGTACTTC
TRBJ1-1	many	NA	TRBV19	CASSPVTGDTEAFF	TGTGCCAGTAGTCCTGTTACAGGAGACACTGAAGCTTTCTTT
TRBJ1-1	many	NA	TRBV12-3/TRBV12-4	CASSLLGDGSEAFF	TGTGCCAGCAGCCTCCTTGGGGACGGATCTGAAGCTTTCTTT
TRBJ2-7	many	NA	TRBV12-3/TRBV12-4	CASSPDFLPGLGEDEQYF	TGTGCCAGCAGTCCCGATTTTCTACCGGGACTCGGCGAAGACGAGCAGTACTTC